This note documents a single TCR beta chain sequence. In this sample, this clonotype turned up a few times. Its antigen has not been determined. Per-base qualities were not stored, and no clone one base away is much larger. Receptor libraries were prepared by 5' RACE. Sequencing took place on an Illumina HiSeq 2500. A second about 7 to 11 cycle PCR used a sample-barcoded 5' primer and a J-beta primer mix. Each TCR beta cDNA molecule received a unique molecular identifier from a template-switch 5' adaptor carrying 12 random nucleotides. At least 2.5 million CDR3-containing paired-end reads were obtained from each sample. First-strand cDNA synthesis was performed from all RNA using the Mint cDNA synthesis kit, with priming by a TRBC-specific oligonucleotide. Following uracil-DNA glycosylase treatment, a first 18-cycle PCR with universal primers M1SS and BC2_uni_R was performed on all cDNA. As for how the authors treated the data: For normalization, 1 million high-quality reads, each with a distinct molecular identifier, were randomly selected from each sample. Instead of being binned into consensus sequences, reads that shared molecular identifiers were thrown out. MiTCR, with a Q25 quality threshold and the strictest error-elimination algorithm, was used for CDR3 identification, clonotype clustering and error correction. A nonparametric unseen species model using Euler transformation provided a lower-bound estimate of total TCR beta diversity. The raw public data were reprocessed by TCRdb itself: fastp quality trimming at Q25, MiXCR clonotype calling, in-frame beta chains only. Rows merge per CDR3 protein into single entries with the most common DNA and genes. The V and J calls shown here were made by TCRdb, not taken from the authors' results. The sample has around 820,000 distinct CDR3 sequences on record, 20% to 25% of them singletons. The ten most abundant clones make up under 4.5% of the sample.

The sample comes from a study of blood T cells in healthy people across ages (dated by TCRdb to between 2014 and 2017). A note on the overall study: In model experiments, roughly one uniquely barcoded TCR beta cDNA molecule per two T cells was captured by template switching. Age-related changes in TCR beta repertoire diversity were measured in the study by deep sequencing normalized with unique cDNA molecular identifiers. Four age groups were formed from the donors: young (average around 15 years), middle-aged (approximately 40), aged (more than 55) and long-lived (82). Two additional independent replicas of 1 million unique cDNA reads from the same blood draw were analyzed for two donors (one aged 18 to 30 and one aged 80 or older). Study-level results and caveats: Since profiling was done on bulk unsorted PBMCs, naive and antigen-experienced compartments could not be conclusively compared. Estimates of total diversity based on one million sequenced T cells were regarded as lower bounds and as underestimates. The long-lived group showed more naive CD4+ T cells, fewer expanded clones and increased TCR diversity than the aged group, suggesting age selection. A strong correlation was found between observed TCR beta diversity and the percentage of naive T cells measured by flow cytometry. The CMV infection status of donors was not known, potentially confounding age-related changes in expanded clonotypes. As age increased, observed TCR beta diversity per million T cells dropped in a roughly linear way, and a significant reduction was already evident by age about 36.

The junction carries 19 bases between V and J, which are trimmed by 3 bases and 3 bases respectively. The CDR3 sequence holds 17 residues, the cysteine and phenylalanine included. The only DNA kept is the CDR3, 51 bases in frame from the first base. Systemically healthy Caucasian individuals from Russia, 39 in total and aged about 6 to 95 years, were included as donors. Each donor gave around 9 milliliters of peripheral blood, collected into EDTA-treated Vacutainer tubes. PBMCs were isolated by Ficoll-Paque density-gradient centrifugation, with at least 7 million obtained per sample. Trizol reagent was used to extract total RNA from the PBMCs, yielding at least 6 micrograms per sample. The percentages of naive CD45RAhigh/CD27high T cells were determined by flow cytometry on a PBMC aliquot from every donor. Separately, the same data were catalogued under a study of T cells of mothers and their children. That second publication adds: Nine systemically healthy Caucasian individuals served as donors, namely three mothers together with their six children. cDNA synthesis used all of the extracted RNA, with 1.5 ug of RNA in each 15 ul reaction. In the second PCR, the M1S primer introduced both the sample barcodes and 2-4 random nucleotides. Each mother yielded over 9 million TCR beta CDR3 reads and each child 2.5 million to 3 million reads. Thymic selection shapes the output of TCR recombination in a similar way in related and unrelated pairs, and inherited differences have a minor effect. Related mother-child pairs always showed normalized repertoire overlap that was slightly higher than in unrelated mother-child pairs, though the difference was never significant. No persistent microchimeric T cell clones were detected, at a sensitivity of approximately 110 clones per million clonotypes. To look for features that set related mother-child pairs apart from unrelated individuals, the researchers ran deep NGS to compare the TCR beta repertoires of mothers and children. On average, the children were around 11 +/- 4 years old, while the mothers were roughly 40 +/- 4 years old. Libraries were sequenced on Illumina HiSeq 2000 with 100+100 nt paired-end reads after adapter ligation with NEBNext reagents. Mother and child libraries were prepared a month apart and sequenced in separate runs to prevent cross-contamination. For each donor, somewhere between 500,000 and 2,000,000 distinct TCR beta clonotypes were identified. Naive TCR beta clonotypes were estimated from low-frequency clonotypes matched to each donor's FACS-determined naive share, without sorting.

Sequencing was carried out using blood. The TCR sequence derives from a boy younger than 18 in good health. The rearrangement combines TRBV12-3 or TRBV12-4 with TRBJ2-3, and the D gene may be TRBD2, 6 bases matching. The DNA is as follows: TGTGCCAGCAGTTTTGTTTGGATTAGCGGAGGGACAGATACGCAGTATTTT. It translates as CASSFVWISGGTDTQYF.